Presented here are 18 T cell receptor beta chains from one specimen sequenced in a study of patients and donors after allogeneic stem cell transplantation. TCRdb redid the calling of the RT-PCR reads with MiXCR, one entry per CDR3 protein. The sample consists of fewer than 60,000 distinct CDR3 sequences, more than 10% of them appearing once. The sequenced sample consisted of blood, either unsorted or a sorted T cell fraction (not recorded which). These receptors were collected from a human donor who was either an allogeneic HSCT recipient or a stem cell or donor lymphocyte infusion donor (not recorded which). It is not recorded whose cells these are; they may come from a transplant donor.

The chain has TRBV6-6 and TRBJ2-7; 8 bases agree with TRBD2. Germline V gene data show CDR1 as MNHNY and CDR2 as SVGAGI (reference sequence). V was clipped by 8 bases and J by 0 bases; unmatched bases: 6. The CDR3 runs 14 residues. The CDR3 DNA reads TGTGCCAGCGGGGTGAGCGGGAGCTCCTACGAGCAGTACTTC. Translating it yields CASGVSGSSYEQYF.

This clonotype was observed a few times. The chain recombines TRBV29-1 with TRBJ2-2, with unresolved D. Trimming removed 4 bases from V and 0 bases from J, with 6 bases in between. Germline values: CDR1 SQVTM, CDR2 ANQGSEA. This CDR3 is 13 amino acids long. The CDR3 here is CSVGLANTGELFF. The CDR3 coding sequence is TGCAGCGTTGGCTTAGCGAACACCGGGGAGCTGTTTTTT.

The chain recombines TRBV24-1 with TRBJ2-1; 10 positions agree with TRBD1. CDR3 length: 16 amino acids. J gave up 5 bases and V 4 bases, and 7 bases lay outside the gene matches. In germline, CDR1 is KGHDR, CDR2 SFDVKD. CDR3 DNA sequence: TGTGCCACCAGTGACTTCGGGACAGGGGCGCACAATGAGCAGTTCTTC. This gives the protein CATSDFGTGAHNEQFF.

The chain has TRBV29-1 and TRBJ2-3; 9 bases map to TRBD1. V shed 4 bases, J shed 2 bases, and the junction held 10 bases outside the gene matches. This CDR3 has 16 amino acids. Germline V gene lookup returns CDR1 SQVTM and CDR2 ANQGSEA. CDR3 nucleotide sequence: TGCAGCGTTGTTGAGGCGGACAGGGGTGACACAGATACGCAGTATTTT. Protein: CSVVEADRGDTDTQYF.

Many counts were recorded for this clonotype. CDR3 DNA sequence: TGCGCCAGCAGCTTCGGGACTAGCGGGGCACAAGAGACCCAGTACTTC. It yields the protein CASSFGTSGAQETQYF. The J gene is TRBJ2-5, the V gene TRBV5-1; 13 positions match TRBD2. Germline values: CDR1 SGHRS, CDR2 YFSETQ. The trim removed 2 bases at V and 2 bases at J, leaving 3 bases unmatched. The CDR3 contains 16 residues.

This clonotype was recorded at least ten times. V and J are TRBV10-3 and TRBJ1-5, with 9 bases matching TRBD1. The CDR3 consists of 16 residues. Germline V lookup: CDR1 ENHRY, CDR2 SYGVKD. With V trimmed by 0 bases and J by 11 bases, 11 bases remained unmatched. CDR3 sequence reads: CAISESKGQGLSAQHF. The CDR3 bases are TGTGCCATCAGTGAGTCGAAGGGACAGGGTCTATCGGCCCAGCATTTT.

The CDR3 reads CASSFDRATQYF. For the CDR3, the DNA is TGTGCCAGCAGCTTCGACAGGGCTACGCAGTATTTT. J is TRBJ2-3 and V is TRBV7-9; 7 nucleotides align to TRBD1. The CDR3 spans 12 residues. Losses at the gene ends were 3 bases for V and 8 bases for J; bases not matched to a gene: 2. The germline gives CDR1 SEHNR, CDR2 FQNEAQ (reference sequence).

This clonotype has more than one count but fewer than ten. The rearrangement joins TRBV7-2 to TRBJ2-4; possibly TRBD1 or TRBD2 for D (5 bases each). From germline, CDR1 is SGHTA and CDR2 FQGNSA. Trimming stripped 1 base from V and 8 bases from J, with 12 bases between. CDR3 size: 14 residues. The CDR3 DNA reads TGTGCCAGCAGCTTAGATAGAGGGGCAGACATTCAGTACTTC. It codes for CASSLDRGADIQYF.

In this sample, this clonotype turned up a few times. The chain has TRBV20-1 and TRBJ1-1; TRBD1 matches 9 bases. J lost 3 bases, V lost 3 bases, and 2 bases had no gene match. The CDR3 runs 13 residues. Germline V gene lookup returns CDR1 DFQATT and CDR2 SNEGSKA (reference sequence). CDR3 sequence: CSASDRGYTEAFF. In DNA form, the CDR3 reads TGCAGTGCTAGTGACAGGGGGTACACTGAAGCTTTCTTT.

Remarks on this clonotype: Since a much larger clone is just one base distant, this may be a read error. The V gene is TRBV24-1, the J gene TRBJ1-2; 9 bases are a match to TRBD1. Germline CDR1 is KGHDR and CDR2 is SFDVKD. CDR3 length equals 14 residues. The CDR3 coding sequence is TGTGCCACCGGACAGGGGCCTTCTAACTATGCCTACACCTTC. This translates into CATGQGPSNYAYTF.

V is TRBV20-1 and J is TRBJ2-1; TRBD1 might be the D (6 bases). Germline loops: CDR1 DFQATT, CDR2 SNEGSKA (reference sequence). This CDR3 region has 13 residues. Between the trimmed V and J ends, which lost 6 bases and 6 bases, there was a span of 15 bases. The CDR3 protein is CSAPGVTVNEQFF. The CDR3 DNA reads TGCAGTGCGCCAGGGGTAACCGTCAATGAGCAGTTCTTC.

The chain carries TRBV11-2 and TRBJ2-2, with D unclear. Germline CDR1 SGHAT, CDR2 FQNNGV. Trimming cost V 4 bases and J 6 bases, with 6 bases left between them. The CDR3 loop spans 12 amino acids. The CDR3 sequence is CASSSPAGELFF. CDR3 bases: TGTGCCAGCAGCTCGCCAGCCGGGGAGCTGTTTTTT.

This chain uses TRBV7-8 with TRBJ2-1; 12 bases map to TRBD2. Germline V lookup: CDR1 SGHVS, CDR2 FQNEAQ. CDR3 size: 15 residues. Losses at the gene ends were 2 bases for V and 8 bases for J; bases not matched to a gene: 4. The CDR3 coding sequence is TGTGCCAGCAGCTTACTAGCGGGAGGGCCTGATGAGCAGTTCTTC. Translated: CASSLLAGGPDEQFF.

This clonotype was counted ten times or more. The chain uses TRBV6-5 and TRBJ1-2; TRBD1 might be the D (6 bases). The germline gives CDR1 MNHEY, CDR2 SVGAGI. Trimming took 2 bases from V and 5 from J, leaving 15 bases between them. The CDR3 is 15 residues long. CDR3 nucleotide sequence: TGTGCCAGCAGTTACGGTCAGGAGGGGGGTTATGGCTACACCTTC. It specifies CASSYGQEGGYGYTF.

This clonotype has more than one count but fewer than ten. The chain employs TRBV18 and TRBJ1-6; D ambiguous. Germline loops: CDR1 KGHSH, CDR2 LQKENI. The CDR3 runs to 12 residues. Trimming removed 5 bases at V and 10 bases at J, with 9 bases between. This chain's CDR3 is CASSEERSPLHF. In nucleotides, the CDR3 is TGTGCCAGCTCAGAAGAAAGGTCACCCCTCCACTTT. The full variable domain, in which reference TRBV18 and TRBJ1-6 provide the parts outside the CDR3, is NAGVMQNPRHLVRRRGQEARLRCSPMKGHSHVYWYRQLPEEGLKFMVYLQKENIIDESGMPKERFSAEFPKEGPSILRIQQVVRGDSAAYFCASSEERSPLHFGNGTRLTVT.

The chain joins TRBV7-9 to TRBJ2-3; D remains ambiguous. The CDR3 consists of 16 residues. The germline CDR1 and CDR2 sequences are SEHNR and FQNEAQ (reference sequence). The V end lost 5 bases, the J end lost 4 bases, and 19 bases lay between the germline ends. The CDR3 bases are TGTGCCAGCAGCGGTATCGCCCGTGGGCGCGCAGATACGCAGTATTTT. It is translated as CASSGIARGRADTQYF.

This clonotype turned up a few times. This chain uses TRBV27 with TRBJ1-5, with D maybe TRBD1 (5 bases). CDR1 is MNHEY and CDR2 is SMNVEV in the germline V gene (reference sequence). This CDR3 spans 15 amino acids. The V gene lost 6 bases and the J gene lost 3 bases, with 15 bases spanning the gap. In DNA form, the CDR3 reads TGTGCCAGCAGCTGGGGGGGAGCGGACAATCAGCCCCAGCATTTT. This sequence encodes CASSWGGADNQPQHF.

V and J are TRBV6-5 and TRBJ2-7; D not resolved. The CDR3 length is 15 residues. The V gene lost 2 bases and the J gene lost 2 bases, with 13 bases spanning the gap. The germline gives CDR1 MNHEY, CDR2 SVGAGI. CDR3 residues: CASSYRTPVAYEQYF. DNA of the CDR3: TGTGCCAGCAGTTACCGGACCCCAGTAGCCTACGAGCAGTACTTC.